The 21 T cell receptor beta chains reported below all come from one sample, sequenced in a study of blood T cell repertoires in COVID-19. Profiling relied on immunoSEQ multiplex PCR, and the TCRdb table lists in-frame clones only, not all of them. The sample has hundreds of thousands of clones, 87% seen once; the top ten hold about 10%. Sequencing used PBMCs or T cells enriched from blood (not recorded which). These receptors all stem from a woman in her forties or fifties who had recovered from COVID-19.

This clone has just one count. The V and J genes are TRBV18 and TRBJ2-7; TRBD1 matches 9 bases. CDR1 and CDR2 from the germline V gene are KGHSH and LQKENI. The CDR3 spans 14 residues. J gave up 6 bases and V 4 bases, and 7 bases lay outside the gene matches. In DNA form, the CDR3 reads TGTGCCAGCTCACAGGGACAGGGAACCGCCGAGCAGTACTTC. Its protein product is CASSQGQGTAEQYF.

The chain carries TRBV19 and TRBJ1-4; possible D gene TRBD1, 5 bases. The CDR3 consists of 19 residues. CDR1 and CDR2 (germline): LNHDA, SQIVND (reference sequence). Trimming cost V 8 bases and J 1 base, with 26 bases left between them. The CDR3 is CASGATRWGFGGTNEKLFF. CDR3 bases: TGTGCCAGTGGCGCTACTAGGTGGGGGTTCGGGGGAACTAATGAAAAACTGTTTTTT.

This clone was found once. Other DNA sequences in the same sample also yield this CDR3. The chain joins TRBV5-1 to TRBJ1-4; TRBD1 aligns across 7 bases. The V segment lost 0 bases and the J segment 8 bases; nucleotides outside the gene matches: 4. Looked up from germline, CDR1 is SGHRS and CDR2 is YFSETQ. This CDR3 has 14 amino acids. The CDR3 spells CASSLGGGREKLFF. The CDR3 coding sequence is TGCGCCAGCAGCTTGGGAGGGGGCCGCGAAAAACTGTTTTTT.

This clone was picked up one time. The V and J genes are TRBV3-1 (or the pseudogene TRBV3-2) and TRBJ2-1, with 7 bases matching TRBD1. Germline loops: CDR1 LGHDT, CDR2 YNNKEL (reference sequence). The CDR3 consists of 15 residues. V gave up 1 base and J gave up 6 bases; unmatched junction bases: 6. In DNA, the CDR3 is TGTGCCAGCAGCCAAGGGACAGGTGGGGCCAATGAGCAGTTCTTC. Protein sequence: CASSQGTGGANEQFF.

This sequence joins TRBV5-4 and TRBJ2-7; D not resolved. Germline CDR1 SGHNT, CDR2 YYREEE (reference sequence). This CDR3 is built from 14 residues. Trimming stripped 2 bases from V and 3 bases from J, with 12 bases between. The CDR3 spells CASSLVNSRYEQYF. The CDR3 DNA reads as TGTGCCAGCAGCTTAGTAAACAGTCGCTACGAGCAGTACTTC.

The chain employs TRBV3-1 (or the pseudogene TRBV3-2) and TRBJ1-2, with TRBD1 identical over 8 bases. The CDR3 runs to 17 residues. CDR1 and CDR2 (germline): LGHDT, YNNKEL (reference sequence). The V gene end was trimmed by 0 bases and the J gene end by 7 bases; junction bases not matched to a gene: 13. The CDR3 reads CASSQDLITGGGSGYTF. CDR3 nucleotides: TGTGCCAGCAGCCAAGATCTCATAACAGGGGGAGGATCTGGCTACACCTTC.

CDR3 region: CASSPDRGSGNTIYF. CDR3 nucleotides: TGTGCCAGCAGCCCTGACAGGGGGTCTGGAAACACCATATATTTT. V usage is TRBV5-5 and J usage is TRBJ1-3, with 9 bases identical to TRBD1. CDR3 size: 15 residues. Germline CDR1 SGHKS, CDR2 YYEKEE (reference sequence). V trimming: 4 bases; J trimming: 1 base; junction bases outside the gene matches: 3.

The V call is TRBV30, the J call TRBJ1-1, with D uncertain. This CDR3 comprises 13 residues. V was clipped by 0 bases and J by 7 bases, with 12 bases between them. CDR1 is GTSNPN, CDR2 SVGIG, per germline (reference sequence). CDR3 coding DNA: TGTGCCTGGAGTGTACTAGGTGGCAGTGAAGCTTTCTTT. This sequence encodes CAWSVLGGSEAFF.

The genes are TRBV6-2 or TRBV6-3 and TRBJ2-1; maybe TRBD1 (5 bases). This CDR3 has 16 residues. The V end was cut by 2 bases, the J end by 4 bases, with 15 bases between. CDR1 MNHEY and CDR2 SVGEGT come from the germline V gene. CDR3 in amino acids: CASSYIQVHPYNEQFF. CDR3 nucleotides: TGTGCCAGCAGTTACATACAGGTCCATCCATACAATGAGCAGTTCTTC.

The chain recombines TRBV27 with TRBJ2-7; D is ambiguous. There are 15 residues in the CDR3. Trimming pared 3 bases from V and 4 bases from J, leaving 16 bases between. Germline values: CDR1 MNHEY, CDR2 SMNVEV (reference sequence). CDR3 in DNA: TGTGCCAGCAGTTTTGTGGAGCCCCTTGGTTACGAGCAGTACTTC. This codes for CASSFVEPLGYEQYF.

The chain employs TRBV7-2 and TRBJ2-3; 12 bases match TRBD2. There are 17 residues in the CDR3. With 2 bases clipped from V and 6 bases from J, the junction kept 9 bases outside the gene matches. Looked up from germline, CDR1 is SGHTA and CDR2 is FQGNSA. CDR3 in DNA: TGTGCCAGCAGCTTATGGACTAGCGGGGAAGGGGGGGATACGCAGTATTTT. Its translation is CASSLWTSGEGGDTQYF. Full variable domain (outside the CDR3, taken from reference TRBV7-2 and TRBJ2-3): GAGVSQSPSNKVTEKGKDVELRCDPISGHTALYWYRQSLGQGLEFLIYFQGNSAPDKSGLPSDRFSAERTGGSVSTLTIQRTQQEDSAVYLCASSLWTSGEGGDTQYFGPGTRLTVL.

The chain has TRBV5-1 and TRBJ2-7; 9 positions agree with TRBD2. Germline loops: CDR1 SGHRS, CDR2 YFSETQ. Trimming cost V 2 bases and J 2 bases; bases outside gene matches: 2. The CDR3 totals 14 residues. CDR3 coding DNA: TGCGCCAGCAGCTTTAGCGGGGGTCCCTACGAGCAGTACTTC. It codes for CASSFSGGPYEQYF.

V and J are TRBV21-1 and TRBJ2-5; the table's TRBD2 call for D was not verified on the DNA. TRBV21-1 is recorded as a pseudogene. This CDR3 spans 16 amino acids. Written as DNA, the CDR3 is TGTGCCAGCAGCTTAGGGATCGGGACTTTCTGGGAGACCCAGTACTTC. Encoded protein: CASSLGIGTFWETQYF.

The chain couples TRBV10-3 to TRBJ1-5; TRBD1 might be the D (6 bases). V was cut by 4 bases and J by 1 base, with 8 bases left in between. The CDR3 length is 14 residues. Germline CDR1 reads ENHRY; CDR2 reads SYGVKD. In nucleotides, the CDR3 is TGTGCCATCAGTGGACAGGCGAGCAATCAGCCCCAGCATTTT. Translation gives CAISGQASNQPQHF.

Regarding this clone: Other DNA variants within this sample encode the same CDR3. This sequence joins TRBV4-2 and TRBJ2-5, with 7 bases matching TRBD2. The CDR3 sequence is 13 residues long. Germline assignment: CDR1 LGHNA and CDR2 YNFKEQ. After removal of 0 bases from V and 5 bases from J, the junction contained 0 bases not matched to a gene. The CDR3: CASSQEGGETQYF. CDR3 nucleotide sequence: TGTGCCAGCAGCCAAGAGGGAGGGGAGACCCAGTACTTC.

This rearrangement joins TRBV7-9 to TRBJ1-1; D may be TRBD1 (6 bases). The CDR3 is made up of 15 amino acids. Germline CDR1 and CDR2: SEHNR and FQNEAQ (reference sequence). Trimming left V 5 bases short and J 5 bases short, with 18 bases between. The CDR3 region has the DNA TGTGCCAGCAGCCTCCTCGGGACACAGGATACTGAAGCTTTCTTT. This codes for CASSLLGTQDTEAFF.

The CDR3 DNA reads as TGTGCCAGCACTCGATGGTGGGCAGGAAGAAATGAAAAACTGTTTTTT. Its protein is CASTRWWAGRNEKLFF. V and J are TRBV28 and TRBJ1-4; D is undetermined. Deletions cut 7 bases from V and 5 bases from J, with 20 bases between. This CDR3 region has 16 residues. The V gene's germline CDR1 is MDHEN and CDR2 SYDVKM.

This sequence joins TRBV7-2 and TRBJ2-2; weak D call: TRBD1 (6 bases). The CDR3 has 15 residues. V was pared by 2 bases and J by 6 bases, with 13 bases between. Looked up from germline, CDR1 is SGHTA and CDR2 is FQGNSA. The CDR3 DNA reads TGTGCCAGCAGCTTAAGCAGGGGAAGATCCGGGGAGCTGTTTTTT. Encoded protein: CASSLSRGRSGELFF.

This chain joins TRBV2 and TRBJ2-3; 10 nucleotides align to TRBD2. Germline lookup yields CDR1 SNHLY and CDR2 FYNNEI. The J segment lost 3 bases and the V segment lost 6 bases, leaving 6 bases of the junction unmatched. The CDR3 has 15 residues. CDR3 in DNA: TGTGCCAGCAGCCCTAGCGGGGGTAAAACAGATACGCAGTATTTT. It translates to CASSPSGGKTDTQYF.

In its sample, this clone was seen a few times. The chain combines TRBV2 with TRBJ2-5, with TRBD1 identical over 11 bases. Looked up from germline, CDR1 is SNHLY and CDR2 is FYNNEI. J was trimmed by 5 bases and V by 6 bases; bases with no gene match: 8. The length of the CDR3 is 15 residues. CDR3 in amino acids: CASSRGQGAWETQYF. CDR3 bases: TGTGCCAGCAGCCGAGGACAGGGGGCATGGGAGACCCAGTACTTC.

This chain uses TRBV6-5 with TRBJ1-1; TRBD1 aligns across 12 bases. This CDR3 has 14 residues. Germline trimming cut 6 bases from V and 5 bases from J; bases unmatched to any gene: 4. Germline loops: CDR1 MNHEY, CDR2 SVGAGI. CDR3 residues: CASRGQGALTEAFF. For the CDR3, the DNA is TGTGCCAGCAGGGGACAGGGGGCGCTTACTGAAGCTTTCTTT.